This TCR beta chain stems from a study of T cell repertoires in cytomegalovirus infection. TCRdb reprocessed the reads via MiXCR and lists one record per CDR3 protein. The sample has more than 250,000 distinct CDR3 sequences, roughly 13% seen once. This clonotype was seen repeatedly, ten times or more. Germline CDR1 is SGHVS and CDR2 is FQNEAQ. Trimming left V 2 bases short and J 0 bases short, with 10 bases between. The CDR3 sequence is 16 residues long. Sequencing was performed on PBMCs. This chain connects TRBV7-8 to TRBJ2-2; D is uncertain. The receptor's source is a human donor in good health (CMV status not recorded). Some clones in this sample may be carry-over from other donors' samples. This CDR3 is CASSLSRITNTGELFF. Written as DNA, the CDR3 is TGTGCCAGCAGCTTAAGCAGAATCACGAACACCGGGGAGCTGTTTTTT.